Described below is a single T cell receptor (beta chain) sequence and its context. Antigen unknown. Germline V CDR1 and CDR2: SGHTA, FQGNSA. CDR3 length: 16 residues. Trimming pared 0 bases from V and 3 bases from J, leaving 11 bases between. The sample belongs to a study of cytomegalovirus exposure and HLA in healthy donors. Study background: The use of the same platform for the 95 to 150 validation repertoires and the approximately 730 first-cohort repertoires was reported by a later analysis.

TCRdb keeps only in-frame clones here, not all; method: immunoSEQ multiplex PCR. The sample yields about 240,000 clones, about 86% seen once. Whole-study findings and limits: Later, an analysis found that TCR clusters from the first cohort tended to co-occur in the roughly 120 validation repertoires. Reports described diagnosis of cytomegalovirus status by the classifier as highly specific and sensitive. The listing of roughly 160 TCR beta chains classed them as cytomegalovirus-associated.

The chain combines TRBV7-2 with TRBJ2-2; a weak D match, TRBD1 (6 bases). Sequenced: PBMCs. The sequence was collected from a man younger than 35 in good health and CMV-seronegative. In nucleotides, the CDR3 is TGTGCCAGCAGCTTAGCGGCGCCAGGGGACACCGGGGAGCTGTTTTTT. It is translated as CASSLAAPGDTGELFF.